This TCR beta chain was identified in a study of cytomegalovirus exposure and HLA in healthy donors. The germline V gene encodes CDR1 SNHLY and CDR2 FYNNEI. The V gene lost 8 bases and the J gene lost 3 bases, with 8 bases spanning the gap. The length of the CDR3 is 11 residues. Each donor's status was that of a healthy bone marrow donor. This clone was observed a handful of times. What it binds is unknown. Study results and limitations: Rare sequences made up most TCRs, while some public TCRs were found in many donors.

The PCR had 60 Vbeta and 13 Jbeta primers. Repertoires were generated with immunoSEQ multiplex PCR, while TCRdb's copy carries only in-frame clones and drops some. The sample lists about 110,000 clones, 55% to 75% seen once, with less than 4.5% in the top ten. Sequencing was performed on PBMCs. The clonotype was recovered from a man aged 30 to 45 in good health and CMV-seropositive. The rearrangement uses TRBV2 and TRBJ2-7; tentative D call: TRBD2 (6 bases). Here the CDR3 reads CASREYYEQYF. The CDR3 DNA sequence: TGTGCCAGCCGGGAGTACTACGAGCAGTACTTC.